The 11 T cell receptor beta chains presented below share a single source sample, sequenced in a study of Tregs in tolerant kidney transplant recipients. Clones were sequenced by immunoSEQ multiplex PCR, and TCRdb holds only the in-frame ones, with some missing. The repertoire includes hundreds of thousands of clones, roughly 84% of them detected once, and around 0.64% sits in the top ten. The sample comprised CD4+ T cells from blood. Receptors originate from a human donor in good health.

The chain is built from TRBV15 and TRBJ2-7; 10 positions agree with TRBD1. Looked up from germline, CDR1 is LNHNV and CDR2 is YYDKDF (reference sequence). The V and J ends lost 5 bases and 2 bases, in that order; junction bases with no gene match: 0. The CDR3 covers 13 residues. The CDR3 coding sequence is TGTGCCACCAGCGGGACAGGGGCCTACGAGCAGTACTTC. Residues: CATSGTGAYEQYF. Looking up the rest from reference TRBV15 and TRBJ2-7 gives the full variable domain: DAMVIQNPRYQVTQFGKPVTLSCSQTLNHNVMYWYQQKSSQAPKLLFHYYDKDFNNEADTPDNFQSRRPNTSFCFLDIRSPGLGDTAMYLCATSGTGAYEQYFGPGTRLTVT.

The chain joins TRBV5-1 to TRBJ1-1; no clear D gene. The length of the CDR3 is 13 residues. V gave up 2 bases and J gave up 4 bases, with 9 bases separating them. Germline V lookup: CDR1 SGHRS, CDR2 YFSETQ. Here the CDR3 reads CASSFNVGTEAFF. CDR3 sequence (DNA): TGCGCCAGCAGCTTTAATGTGGGCACTGAAGCTTTCTTT.

J is TRBJ1-1 and V is TRBV29-1, with D uncertain. V lost 4 bases and J 1 base, leaving 7 bases between the germline ends. In germline, CDR1 is SQVTM, CDR2 ANQGSEA. The CDR3 runs to 12 residues. The DNA of the CDR3 is TGCAGCGTTGGGTTGGGGAACACTGAAGCTTTCTTT. Translated: CSVGLGNTEAFF.

The J gene is TRBJ1-1, the V gene TRBV5-4; 7 bases map to TRBD1. The CDR3 consists of 14 residues. Per germline, CDR1 SGHNT and CDR2 YYREEE (reference sequence). V dropped 3 bases and J dropped 3; count of bases not matched to a gene: 5. The CDR3 sequence is CASSSGQRYTEAFF. CDR3 nucleotides: TGTGCCAGCAGCTCGGGACAGAGATACACTGAAGCTTTCTTT.

The chain joins TRBV6-1 to TRBJ2-5, with D possibly being TRBD1 (6 bases). The tail of the sequence fits TRBJ2-7 better, so the J call may be wrong. This CDR3 has 16 residues. CDR1 is MNHNS and CDR2 is SASEGT in the germline V gene. CDR3 in DNA: TGTGCCAGCAGTGAACTACCAGGGGCGAGCTCCTACGAGCAGTACTTC. This codes for CASSELPGASSYEQYF.

V usage is TRBV29-1 and J usage is TRBJ1-5; tentative D call: TRBD1 (6 bases). Germline V CDR1 and CDR2: SQVTM, ANQGSEA. V lost 5 bases to trimming and J lost 0 bases, with 11 bases between them. The CDR3 consists of 14 residues. CDR3 amino acids: CSVLEGGSNQPQHF. For the CDR3, the DNA is TGCAGCGTTCTCGAAGGGGGTAGCAATCAGCCCCAGCATTTT.

The chain joins TRBV2 to TRBJ1-3; D is unresolved. The CDR3 covers 15 residues. Germline V gene lookup returns CDR1 SNHLY and CDR2 FYNNEI. Trimming shortened V by 6 bases and J by 0 bases, and 12 bases separated the two germline ends. The CDR3 DNA follows: TGTGCCAGCAGGCAGGAGTTACTCTCTGGAAACACCATATATTTT. As protein: CASRQELLSGNTIYF.

This clone was detected a few times. CDR3 in amino acids: CASSLAKVANTGELFF. In nucleotides, the CDR3 is TGCGCCAGCAGCTTGGCCAAGGTTGCGAACACCGGGGAGCTGTTTTTT. The rearrangement uses TRBV5-1 and TRBJ2-2; D gene unclear. The germline V gene has CDR1 SGHRS and CDR2 YFSETQ. Trimming took 0 bases from V and 0 from J, leaving 9 bases between them. The CDR3 consists of 16 residues.

The chain employs TRBV9 and TRBJ1-6; 7 positions match TRBD1. CDR3 length equals 14 residues. V lost 7 bases, J lost 11 bases, and 12 bases stayed unmatched. CDR1 and CDR2 from the germline V gene are SGDLS and YYNGEE. The CDR3 nucleotides are TGTGCCAGCGGCGGAGGGGACAGTTTTGCACCCCTCCACTTT. Protein sequence: CASGGGDSFAPLHF.

The chain uses TRBV12-5 and TRBJ1-5, with D unresolved. V was pared by 0 bases and J by 0 bases, with 6 bases between. The CDR3 has 15 residues. Per germline, CDR1 LGHNT and CDR2 FRNRAP. CDR3 residues: CASGLVLGSNQPQHF. CDR3 sequence (DNA): TGTGCTAGTGGTTTGGTACTGGGTAGCAATCAGCCCCAGCATTTT. The full variable domain, rest sourced from reference TRBV12-5 and TRBJ1-5, is DARVTQTPRHKVTEMGQEVTMRCQPILGHNTVFWYRQTMMQGLELLAYFRNRAPLDDSGMPKDRFSAEMPDATLATLKIQPSEPRDSAVYFCASGLVLGSNQPQHFGDGTRLSIL.

In its sample, this clone was seen once. This chain connects TRBV5-8 to TRBJ1-1; D ambiguous. This CDR3 contains 13 residues. CDR1 and CDR2 (germline): SGHTS, YDEGEE. The V gene lost 2 bases and the J gene lost 0 bases, with 5 bases spanning the gap. CDR3 in DNA: TGTGCCAGCAGCTTTGGATTGAACACTGAAGCTTTCTTT. Encoded protein: CASSFGLNTEAFF.